These T cell receptor beta chains were read from a single sample in a study of blood T cell repertoires in COVID-19. Using immunoSEQ multiplex PCR, the repertoire was profiled, and TCRdb retains in-frame clones only, with some absent. The sample shows about 46,000 clones, approximately 87% of them seen only once. Material: peripheral blood. The receptor set was obtained from a human donor in a cohort sampled during active COVID-19. Each CDR3 is given with its conserved first and last residue. The order of the fields is J gene, D gene, clone size, V gene, CDR3 DNA, CDR3 protein. D genes are given only for firm matches. Rows give clone size only sometimes, using once, few, many, or a class for an expanded clone.

TRBJ1-1 | . | . | TRBV19 | TGTGCCAGTACCTCCGGGTTGGTAGTACCGAAGAACACTGAAGCTTTCTTT | CASTSGLVVPKNTEAFF
TRBJ2-7 | . | . | TRBV27 | TGTGCCAGCAGTTATCGATCGAGCTACGAGCAGTACTTC | CASSYRSSYEQYF
TRBJ2-7 | . | . | TRBV11-2 | TGTGCCAGCAGCGTATCGAAAACCCAGGGTTACTACGAGCAGTACTTC | CASSVSKTQGYYEQYF
TRBJ2-5 | . | . | TRBV5-1 | TGCGCCAGCAGCCAGGGCGATCCAGAAGTTGAGACCCAGTACTTC | CASSQGDPEVETQYF
TRBJ2-7 | TRBD1 | . | TRBV4-1 | TGCGCCAGCAGCCCTATTTACGCGACAGGGGGCGAGCAGTACTTC | CASSPIYATGGEQYF
TRBJ2-7 | TRBD2 | . | TRBV3-1/TRBV3-2 | TGTGCCAGCAGTCTCGGGACTAGCGGACCCTACGAGCAGTACTTC | CASSLGTSGPYEQYF
TRBJ2-7 | TRBD1 | . | TRBV27 | TGTGCCAGCAGTTTGGGACAGGGAATGAAGGAGCAGTACTTC | CASSLGQGMKEQYF
TRBJ2-5 | TRBD1 | . | TRBV5-5 | TGTGCCAGCAGCTGGGGGGACAGGACGAGGGAGACCCAGTACTTC | CASSWGDRTRETQYF
TRBJ2-7 | TRBD1 | . | TRBV9 | TGTGCCAGCAGCGTAGCAGGGGGAATGGCCTACGAGCAGTACTTC | CASSVAGGMAYEQYF
TRBJ2-6 | . | once | TRBV27 | TGTGCCAGTCCGAGAGCGCAGGAGGGGGCCTCTGGGGCCAACGTCCTGACTTTC | CASPRAQEGASGANVLTF
TRBJ2-1 | . | . | TRBV13 | TGTGCCAGCAGCTTAGGAGGGGCTAATTACAATGAGCAGTTCTTC | CASSLGGANYNEQFF
TRBJ1-1 | TRBD1 | . | TRBV6-2/TRBV6-3 | TGTGCCAGCAGTTCCCCGGGACAGGGGAACACTGAAGCTTTCTTT | CASSSPGQGNTEAFF
TRBJ2-3 | . | . | TRBV19 | TGTGCCAGTAGTATAGATAGTGGCAGGCGCACAGATACGCAGTATTTT | CASSIDSGRRTDTQYF
TRBJ2-7 | TRBD2 | . | TRBV9 | TGTGCCAGCAGCGCCGCCGGGACTAGCAACGAGCAGTACTTC | CASSAAGTSNEQYF
TRBJ1-4 | TRBD1 | . | TRBV5-1 | TGCGCCAGCAGCGGGACCGGGACAGGGCATGAAAAACTGTTTTTT | CASSGTGTGHEKLFF
TRBJ1-1 | TRBD1 | . | TRBV2 | TGTGCCTCACCAGGGGGCGCGGACACTGAAGCTTTCTTT | CASPGGADTEAFF
TRBJ2-3 | TRBD1 | . | TRBV5-5 | TGTGCCAGCAGCCTGGACAGGGGGAGTCTGAAAGATACGCAGTATTTT | CASSLDRGSLKDTQYF
TRBJ1-4 | . | . | TRBV6-5 | TGTGCCAGCAGTTACAACGGGGCAACTAATGAAAAACTGTTTTTT | CASSYNGATNEKLFF
TRBJ2-6 | TRBD1 | few | TRBV15 | TGTGCCACCAGCAGGCAGACAGGGACTGGGGCCAACGTCCTGACTTTC | CATSRQTGTGANVLTF
TRBJ2-7 | . | . | TRBV2 | TGTGCCAGCGGTGACAGCTCCTACGAGCAGTACTTC | CASGDSSYEQYF
TRBJ2-7 | TRBD2 | . | TRBV27 | TGTGCCAGCAGTTTAGCTCTAGCGGGAGCAGGTGAGCAGTACTTC | CASSLALAGAGEQYF
TRBJ2-3 | TRBD1 | . | TRBV27 | TGTGCCAGCAGTTTCGACAGGGGCACAGATACGCAGTATTTT | CASSFDRGTDTQYF
TRBJ1-4 | . | once | TRBV29-1 | TGCAGCGTGAAGACAGCCCACCAACTGTTTTTT | CSVKTAHQLFF
TRBJ2-4 | TRBD2 | . | TRBV10-3 | TGTGCCATCAGTGAGTCTGGCGGGAGGGTAGCCAAAAACATTCAGTACTTC | CAISESGGRVAKNIQYF
TRBJ1-1 | . | . | TRBV28 | TGTGCCAGCAGCCCCTTGACAGGAGCCGAGAACACTGAAGCTTTCTTT | CASSPLTGAENTEAFF
TRBJ1-2 | TRBD1 | . | TRBV6-5 | TGTGCCAGCAGTTACTCGGCAGGGGGCAACTATGGCTACACCTTC | CASSYSAGGNYGYTF
TRBJ2-7 | TRBD2 | . | TRBV7-6 | TGTGCCAGCAGCGCCGAGGTAGCGGGGTCCTACGAGCAGTACTTC | CASSAEVAGSYEQYF